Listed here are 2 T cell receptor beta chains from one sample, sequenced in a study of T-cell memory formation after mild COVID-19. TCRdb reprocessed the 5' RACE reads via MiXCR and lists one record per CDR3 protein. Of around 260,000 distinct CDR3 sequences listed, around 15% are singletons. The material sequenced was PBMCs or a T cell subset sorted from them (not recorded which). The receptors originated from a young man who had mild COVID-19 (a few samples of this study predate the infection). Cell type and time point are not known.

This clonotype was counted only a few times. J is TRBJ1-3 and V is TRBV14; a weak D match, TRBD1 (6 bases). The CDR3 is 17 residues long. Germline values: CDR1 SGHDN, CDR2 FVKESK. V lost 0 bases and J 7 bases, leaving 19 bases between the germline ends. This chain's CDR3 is CASSQEIGTLLRNTIYF. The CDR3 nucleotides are TGTGCCAGCAGCCAAGAGATCGGGACACTGTTGCGGAACACCATATATTTT.

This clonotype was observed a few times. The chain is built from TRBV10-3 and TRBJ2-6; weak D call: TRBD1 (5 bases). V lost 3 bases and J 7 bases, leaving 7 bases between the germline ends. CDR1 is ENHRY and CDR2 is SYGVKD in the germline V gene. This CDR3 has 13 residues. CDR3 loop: CAISDRGANVLTF. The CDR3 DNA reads TGTGCCATCAGTGATAGGGGAGCCAACGTCCTGACTTTC.